This T cell receptor beta chain was found in a study of T cell responses to AZD1222 COVID-19 vaccine. Study overall: Pooled together were second doses at about 4 or about 12 weeks.

Germline values: CDR1 LNHDA, CDR2 SQIVND (reference sequence). The CDR3 spans 13 residues. Trimming shortened V by 5 bases and J by 9 bases, and 14 bases separated the two germline ends. Assay used: immunoSEQ multiplex PCR; TCRdb lists only in-frame clones, some missing. The sample yields about 130,000 clones, over 75% seen once. The chain recombines TRBV19 with TRBJ2-1; D gene unclear. The sample consisted of peripheral blood, taken on day 0 of AZD1222 vaccination. The receptor was isolated from an adult in good health. CDR3 loop: CASSPTLGSEQFF. CDR3 sequence (DNA): TGTGCCAGTAGTCCCACCTTGGGCAGTGAGCAGTTCTTC.